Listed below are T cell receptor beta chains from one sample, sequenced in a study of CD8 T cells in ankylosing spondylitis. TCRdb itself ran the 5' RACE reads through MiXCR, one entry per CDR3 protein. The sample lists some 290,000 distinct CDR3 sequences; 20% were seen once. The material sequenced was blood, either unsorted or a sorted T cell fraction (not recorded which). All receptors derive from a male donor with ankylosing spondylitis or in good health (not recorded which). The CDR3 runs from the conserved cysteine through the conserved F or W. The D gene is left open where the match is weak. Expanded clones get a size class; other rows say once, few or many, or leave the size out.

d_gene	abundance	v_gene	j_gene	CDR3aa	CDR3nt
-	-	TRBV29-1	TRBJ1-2	CSVERGTNYGYTF	TGCAGCGTCGAAAGGGGAACCAACTATGGCTACACCTTC
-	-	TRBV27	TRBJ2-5	CASRLRGNQETQYF	TGTGCCAGCAGACTCCGGGGTAACCAAGAGACCCAGTACTTC
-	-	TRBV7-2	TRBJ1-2	CASNQGRVGYGYTF	TGTGCCAGCAATCAGGGCCGCGTGGGATATGGCTACACCTTC
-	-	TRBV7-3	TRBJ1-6	CASWSSYNSPLHF	TGTGCCAGCTGGAGCTCCTATAATTCACCCCTCCACTTT
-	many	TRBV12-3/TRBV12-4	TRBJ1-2	CASSFGRQAATNYGYTF	TGTGCCAGCAGTTTTGGTCGCCAGGCAGCCACTAACTATGGCTACACCTTC
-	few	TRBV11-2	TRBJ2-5	CASSLGVLGETQYF	TGTGCCAGCAGCTTAGGGGTTTTAGGAGAGACCCAGTACTTC
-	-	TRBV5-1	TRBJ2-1	CASSLPNGMDEQFF	TGCGCCAGCAGCCTCCCGAATGGTATGGATGAGCAGTTCTTC
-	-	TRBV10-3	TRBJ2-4	CAISGRDAKNIQYF	TGTGCCATCAGCGGTAGGGATGCCAAAAACATTCAGTACTTC
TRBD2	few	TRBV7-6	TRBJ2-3	CASSLGTSGKKDTQYF	TGTGCCAGCAGCTTAGGAACTAGCGGGAAAAAAGATACGCAGTATTTT
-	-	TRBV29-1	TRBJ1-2	CSVREAFDDYTF	TGCAGCGTCCGGGAGGCTTTTGATGACTACACCTTC
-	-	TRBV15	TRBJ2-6	CATRRGRVDGANVLTF	TGTGCCACCCGGCGCGGGCGAGTCGATGGGGCCAACGTCCTGACTTTC
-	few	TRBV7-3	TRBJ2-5	CASSLSRGAQETQYF	TGTGCCAGCAGCTTATCGCGCGGGGCCCAAGAGACCCAGTACTTC
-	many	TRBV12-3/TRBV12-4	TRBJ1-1	CASSFTGPNTEAFF	TGTGCCAGCAGTTTTACAGGCCCGAACACTGAAGCTTTCTTT
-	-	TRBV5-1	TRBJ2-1	CASSFLGGGNNEQFF	TGCGCCAGCAGCTTTTTAGGGGGGGGGAACAATGAGCAGTTCTTC
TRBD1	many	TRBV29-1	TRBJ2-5	CSVPGQQETQYF	TGCAGCGTCCCGGGACAGCAAGAGACCCAGTACTTC